These T cell receptor beta chains were read from a single sample in a study of vaccination and CD4 T cells after COVID-19. No antigens are known for them. TCRdb re-analysed the PCR reads in MiXCR, keeping a single row per CDR3 protein. Here the sample spans over 15,000 distinct CDR3 sequences, about 32% being singletons. The sequencing input was cultured CD4+ T cells from blood. The receptors shown here come from a human donor with COVID-19. CDR3s include the opening cysteine and the closing phenylalanine or tryptophan. D genes are given only for firm matches. Not all rows give a size; the values are once, few, many and, for expanded clones, a class.

abundance: -; d_gene: -; j_gene: TRBJ1-1; v_gene: TRBV4-1; CDR3nt: TGCGCCAGCAGCCAAGGCCAGGGAGGTATCACTGAAGCTTTCTTT; CDR3aa: CASSQGQGGITEAFF
abundance: -; d_gene: -; j_gene: TRBJ1-5; v_gene: TRBV7-2; CDR3nt: TGTGCCAGCAGCTTAGAACGGGCTCAGCCCCAGCATTTT; CDR3aa: CASSLERAQPQHF
abundance: -; d_gene: -; j_gene: TRBJ2-5; v_gene: TRBV10-1; CDR3nt: TGCGCCAGCAGTGGTGGGGGAGTAGCGGAGACCCAGTACTTC; CDR3aa: CASSGGGVAETQYF
abundance: few; d_gene: -; j_gene: TRBJ1-5; v_gene: TRBV6-1; CDR3nt: TGTGCCAGCAGCCCCCCAGACGGTAATCAGCCCCAGCATTTT; CDR3aa: CASSPPDGNQPQHF
abundance: few; d_gene: TRBD1; j_gene: TRBJ2-7; v_gene: TRBV18; CDR3nt: TGTGCCAGCTCACTCGGGACAGCGGCCTACGAGCAGTACTTC; CDR3aa: CASSLGTAAYEQYF
abundance: few; d_gene: TRBD2; j_gene: TRBJ2-3; v_gene: TRBV27; CDR3nt: TGTGCCAGCAGGCGGGACTATCCGACAGATACGCAGTATTTT; CDR3aa: CASRRDYPTDTQYF
abundance: few; d_gene: -; j_gene: TRBJ1-2; v_gene: TRBV28; CDR3nt: TGTGCCAGCAGTCCTACGTTAGGCCGTCAGGGCTACACCTTC; CDR3aa: CASSPTLGRQGYTF
abundance: few; d_gene: -; j_gene: TRBJ1-6; v_gene: TRBV20-1; CDR3nt: TGCAGTGCTAGAGACCGGAGGGGAGCAGCACCGTGGGGGTCACCCCTCCACTTT; CDR3aa: CSARDRRGAAPWGSPLHF
abundance: once; d_gene: TRBD1; j_gene: TRBJ1-6; v_gene: TRBV6-1; CDR3nt: TGTGCCAGCAGGGGACAGGGGGGGTCCTATAATTCACCCCTCCACTTT; CDR3aa: CASRGQGGSYNSPLHF
abundance: -; d_gene: -; j_gene: TRBJ1-2; v_gene: TRBV6-1; CDR3nt: TGTGCCACCTTCGGCAGGAGGAACTATGGCTACACCTTC; CDR3aa: CATFGRRNYGYTF
abundance: -; d_gene: -; j_gene: TRBJ1-2; v_gene: TRBV21-1; CDR3nt: TGTGCCAGCAGCCACCCGGGACAGGTCCTATTGGGGGGCACCTTC; CDR3aa: CASSHPGQVLLGGTF
abundance: -; d_gene: -; j_gene: TRBJ1-5; v_gene: TRBV20-1; CDR3nt: TGCAGTGCTAGGAGTGGAAATAGCAATCAGCCCCAGCATTTT; CDR3aa: CSARSGNSNQPQHF
abundance: -; d_gene: -; j_gene: TRBJ2-7; v_gene: TRBV5-1; CDR3nt: TGCGCCAGCAGCTTGGGAAGGGGGGCTCAGGAGCAGTACTTC; CDR3aa: CASSLGRGAQEQYF
abundance: few; d_gene: TRBD1; j_gene: TRBJ2-7; v_gene: TRBV6-1; CDR3nt: TGTGCCAGCAGCCCTACTCTAAGACAGGGTTACGAGCAGTACTTC; CDR3aa: CASSPTLRQGYEQYF
abundance: -; d_gene: TRBD2; j_gene: TRBJ2-5; v_gene: TRBV5-1; CDR3nt: TGCGCCAGCAGCTTACCGGGACTAGGGCTAGTTACCCAGTACTTC; CDR3aa: CASSLPGLGLVTQYF
abundance: -; d_gene: TRBD1; j_gene: TRBJ1-1; v_gene: TRBV7-8; CDR3nt: TGTGCCAGCAGCTTCGGACAGGGGGCCACTGAAGCTTTCTTT; CDR3aa: CASSFGQGATEAFF
abundance: -; d_gene: -; j_gene: TRBJ2-3; v_gene: TRBV18; CDR3nt: TGTGCCAGCTCACCTTGGAGTACGGCCAACACAGATACGCAGTATTTT; CDR3aa: CASSPWSTANTDTQYF
abundance: medium-sized; d_gene: -; j_gene: TRBJ1-5; v_gene: TRBV24-1; CDR3nt: TGTGCCACCAGTGGCAGGGGACTTAATCAGCCCCAGCATTTT; CDR3aa: CATSGRGLNQPQHF
abundance: -; d_gene: -; j_gene: TRBJ2-7; v_gene: TRBV7-9; CDR3nt: TGTGCCAGCAGCTTAGACGGGGGGCCACACTACGAGCAGTACTTC; CDR3aa: CASSLDGGPHYEQYF
abundance: -; d_gene: -; j_gene: TRBJ1-1; v_gene: TRBV20-1; CDR3nt: TGCAGTGCTAGAGTCTACCAGGAGGGGTTGAACACTGAAGCTTTCTTT; CDR3aa: CSARVYQEGLNTEAFF
abundance: -; d_gene: -; j_gene: TRBJ1-2; v_gene: TRBV5-8; CDR3nt: TGTGCCAGCAGCTTCGGGCAGAACTATGGCTACACCTTC; CDR3aa: CASSFGQNYGYTF
abundance: few; d_gene: -; j_gene: TRBJ2-2; v_gene: TRBV6-2/TRBV6-3; CDR3nt: TGTGCCAGCAAGACTGGAACTAACACCGGGGAGCTGTTTTTT; CDR3aa: CASKTGTNTGELFF
abundance: -; d_gene: TRBD1; j_gene: TRBJ1-1; v_gene: TRBV29-1; CDR3nt: TGCAGCGCCTCGGACAGGGGAGGAACTGAAGCTTTCTTT; CDR3aa: CSASDRGGTEAFF
abundance: -; d_gene: -; j_gene: TRBJ2-6; v_gene: TRBV15; CDR3nt: TGTGCCACCAGCAGAGATTTTGGGGCCAACGTCCTGACTTTC; CDR3aa: CATSRDFGANVLTF
abundance: -; d_gene: TRBD1; j_gene: TRBJ2-3; v_gene: TRBV28; CDR3nt: TGTGCCAGCAGCAACAGGGGCCCGACGGATACGCAGTATTTT; CDR3aa: CASSNRGPTDTQYF
abundance: few; d_gene: -; j_gene: TRBJ1-6; v_gene: TRBV4-3; CDR3nt: TGCGCCAGCAGCCAAGACGGGACAAGGAATTCACCCCTCCACTTT; CDR3aa: CASSQDGTRNSPLHF
abundance: few; d_gene: -; j_gene: TRBJ2-3; v_gene: TRBV6-2/TRBV6-3; CDR3nt: TGTGCCAGCAGAGGGGGAACTTCCACAGATACGCAGTATTTT; CDR3aa: CASRGGTSTDTQYF
abundance: few; d_gene: -; j_gene: TRBJ2-7; v_gene: TRBV23-1; CDR3nt: TGCGCCAGCGGAGAGGACGGCTCCTACGAGCAGTACTTC; CDR3aa: CASGEDGSYEQYF
abundance: few; d_gene: TRBD1; j_gene: TRBJ2-5; v_gene: TRBV7-2; CDR3nt: TGTGCCAGCAGCTTAGGGGACAGGGACGAAGAGACCCAGTACTTC; CDR3aa: CASSLGDRDEETQYF
abundance: few; d_gene: -; j_gene: TRBJ2-3; v_gene: TRBV7-2; CDR3nt: TGTGCCAGCAGCTTTTGGGGCACAGATACGCAGTATTTT; CDR3aa: CASSFWGTDTQYF
abundance: -; d_gene: TRBD1; j_gene: TRBJ2-5; v_gene: TRBV27; CDR3nt: TGTGCCAGCAGTTGGGGACAGGGAGAGACCCAGTACTTC; CDR3aa: CASSWGQGETQYF
abundance: -; d_gene: -; j_gene: TRBJ1-2; v_gene: TRBV6-1; CDR3nt: TGTGCCAGCAGCCGGGGGGGGGGCGGACATAACTATGGCTACACCTTC; CDR3aa: CASSRGGGGHNYGYTF
abundance: few; d_gene: -; j_gene: TRBJ2-7; v_gene: TRBV11-2; CDR3nt: TGTGCCAGCAGCTTAGACCACCACTCCTACGAGCAGTACTTC; CDR3aa: CASSLDHHSYEQYF
abundance: few; d_gene: TRBD2; j_gene: TRBJ2-4; v_gene: TRBV7-9; CDR3nt: TGTGCCAGCAGCCGTGGGGGGACTAGCGGCATTCAGTACTTC; CDR3aa: CASSRGGTSGIQYF
abundance: once; d_gene: -; j_gene: TRBJ2-5; v_gene: TRBV28; CDR3nt: TGTGCCAGCAGCTGGGACATTCCGTCCCAAGAGACCCAGTACTTC; CDR3aa: CASSWDIPSQETQYF
abundance: few; d_gene: -; j_gene: TRBJ1-2; v_gene: TRBV7-9; CDR3nt: TGTGCCAGCAACCAAATGGGACTTCAAGGCTACACCTTC; CDR3aa: CASNQMGLQGYTF
abundance: once; d_gene: TRBD2; j_gene: TRBJ2-3; v_gene: TRBV5-1; CDR3nt: TGCGCCAGCAGCTTGGCCGGGGGAAGGCTAGCGGGGGGCCTCTCTAGCACAGATACGCAGTATTTT; CDR3aa: CASSLAGGRLAGGLSSTDTQYF
abundance: -; d_gene: -; j_gene: TRBJ1-4; v_gene: TRBV6-1; CDR3nt: TGTGCCAGCAACCTAGACAGCTCAACTAATGAAAAACTGTTTTTT; CDR3aa: CASNLDSSTNEKLFF
abundance: few; d_gene: -; j_gene: TRBJ1-2; v_gene: TRBV6-1; CDR3nt: TGTGCCAGCAGTGAAGAGGGCAGGACATATGGCTACACCTTC; CDR3aa: CASSEEGRTYGYTF
abundance: few; d_gene: TRBD2; j_gene: TRBJ2-2; v_gene: TRBV19; CDR3nt: TGTGCCAGTAGTCTGAGAGCGGGGGGGCATTCCGGGGAGCTGTTTTTT; CDR3aa: CASSLRAGGHSGELFF
abundance: few; d_gene: -; j_gene: TRBJ1-1; v_gene: TRBV12-3/TRBV12-4; CDR3nt: TGTGCCAGCCGCAGTAGGGGGGGCACTGAAGCTTTCTTT; CDR3aa: CASRSRGGTEAFF
abundance: -; d_gene: -; j_gene: TRBJ1-6; v_gene: TRBV20-1; CDR3nt: TGCAGTGCTACTTCAGGGGATTCACCCCTCCACTTT; CDR3aa: CSATSGDSPLHF
abundance: -; d_gene: -; j_gene: TRBJ1-2; v_gene: TRBV5-1; CDR3nt: TGCGCCAGCAGCTTGTCATCCAACTATGGCTACACCTTC; CDR3aa: CASSLSSNYGYTF
abundance: few; d_gene: TRBD2; j_gene: TRBJ2-5; v_gene: TRBV12-3/TRBV12-4; CDR3nt: TGTGCCAGCAGTTTAGCGCTACTAGCGGGGGTACAAGAGACCCAGTACTTC; CDR3aa: CASSLALLAGVQETQYF
abundance: -; d_gene: -; j_gene: TRBJ1-1; v_gene: TRBV7-9; CDR3nt: TGTGCCAGCAGCTTAGAGGTGGCCTTAGAAGCTTTCTTT; CDR3aa: CASSLEVALEAFF
abundance: -; d_gene: -; j_gene: TRBJ1-1; v_gene: TRBV2; CDR3nt: TGTGCCTCAATCCGCGAGGCCTCGCTGGGCACTGAAGCTTTCTTT; CDR3aa: CASIREASLGTEAFF
abundance: -; d_gene: -; j_gene: TRBJ1-2; v_gene: TRBV20-1; CDR3nt: TGCAGTGCTAGCCTGCAGGGACTAACCAACTATGGCTACACCTTC; CDR3aa: CSASLQGLTNYGYTF
abundance: -; d_gene: -; j_gene: TRBJ2-7; v_gene: TRBV12-3/TRBV12-4; CDR3nt: TGTGCCAGCAGTTTAACCAGTTACGAGCAGTACTTC; CDR3aa: CASSLTSYEQYF
abundance: -; d_gene: -; j_gene: TRBJ2-2; v_gene: TRBV12-3/TRBV12-4; CDR3nt: TGTGCCAGCAGTGGAACAGGGCTGCGGACCGGGGAGCTGTTTTTT; CDR3aa: CASSGTGLRTGELFF
abundance: -; d_gene: -; j_gene: TRBJ2-5; v_gene: TRBV5-1; CDR3nt: TGCGCCAGCAGCTTGTCGGGGCTCGGAAACGGGGGAGAGACCCAGTACTTC; CDR3aa: CASSLSGLGNGGETQYF
abundance: -; d_gene: TRBD1; j_gene: TRBJ1-2; v_gene: TRBV10-3; CDR3nt: TGTGCCATCAGTCCTGACAGGGAAGTTGGCTACACCTTC; CDR3aa: CAISPDREVGYTF
abundance: -; d_gene: -; j_gene: TRBJ2-1; v_gene: TRBV6-1; CDR3nt: TGTGCCAGCAGTCGGAAGGGTCGGTCCTACAATGAGCAGTTCTTC; CDR3aa: CASSRKGRSYNEQFF
abundance: -; d_gene: TRBD2; j_gene: TRBJ2-1; v_gene: TRBV7-2; CDR3nt: TGTGCCAGCAGCTTAGTAAGCGGGGGGGCCTACAATGAGCAGTTCTTC; CDR3aa: CASSLVSGGAYNEQFF
abundance: few; d_gene: -; j_gene: TRBJ1-4; v_gene: TRBV20-1; CDR3nt: TGCAGTGCTAGAGATCTCATCTCAGCAACTAATGAAAAACTGTTTTTT; CDR3aa: CSARDLISATNEKLFF